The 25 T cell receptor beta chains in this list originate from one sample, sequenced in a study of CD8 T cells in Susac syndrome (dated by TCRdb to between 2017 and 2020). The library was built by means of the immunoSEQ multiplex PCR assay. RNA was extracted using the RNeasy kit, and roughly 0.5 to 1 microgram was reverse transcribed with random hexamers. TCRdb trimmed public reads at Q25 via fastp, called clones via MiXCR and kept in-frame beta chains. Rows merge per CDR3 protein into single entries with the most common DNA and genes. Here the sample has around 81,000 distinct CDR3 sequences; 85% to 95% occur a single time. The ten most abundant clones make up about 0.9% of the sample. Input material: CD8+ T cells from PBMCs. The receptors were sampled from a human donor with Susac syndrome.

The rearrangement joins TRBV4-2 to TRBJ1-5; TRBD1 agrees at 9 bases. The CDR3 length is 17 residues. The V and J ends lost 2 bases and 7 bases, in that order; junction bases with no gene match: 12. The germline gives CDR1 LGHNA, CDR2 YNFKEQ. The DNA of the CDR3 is TGTGCCAGCAGCCAATTACCGGGACAGGGTGGGTACCAGCCCCAGCATTTT. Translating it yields CASSQLPGQGGYQPQHF.

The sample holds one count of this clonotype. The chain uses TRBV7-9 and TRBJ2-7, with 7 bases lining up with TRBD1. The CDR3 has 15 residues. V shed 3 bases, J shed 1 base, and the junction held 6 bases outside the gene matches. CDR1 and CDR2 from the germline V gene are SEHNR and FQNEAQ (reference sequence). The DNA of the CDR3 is TGTGCCAGCAGCTTCCCGGGACAGTTATCCTACGAGCAGTACTTC. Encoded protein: CASSFPGQLSYEQYF.

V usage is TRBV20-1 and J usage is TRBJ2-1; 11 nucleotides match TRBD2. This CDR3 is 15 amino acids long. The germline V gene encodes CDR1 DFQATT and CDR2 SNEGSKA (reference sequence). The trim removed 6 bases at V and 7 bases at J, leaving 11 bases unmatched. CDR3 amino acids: CSAAPLAGGRNEQFF. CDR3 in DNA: TGCAGTGCCGCCCCCCTAGCGGGAGGAAGGAATGAGCAGTTCTTC.

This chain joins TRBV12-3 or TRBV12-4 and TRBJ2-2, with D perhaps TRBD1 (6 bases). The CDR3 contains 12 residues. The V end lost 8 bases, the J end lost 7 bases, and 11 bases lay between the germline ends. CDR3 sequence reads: CASGRGDGELFF. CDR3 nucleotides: TGTGCCAGCGGCAGGGGTGACGGGGAGCTGTTTTTT.

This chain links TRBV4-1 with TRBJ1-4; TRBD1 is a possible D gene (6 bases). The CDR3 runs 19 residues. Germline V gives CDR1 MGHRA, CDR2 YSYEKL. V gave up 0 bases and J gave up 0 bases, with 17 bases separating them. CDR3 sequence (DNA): TGCGCCAGCAGCCAAGATCAGGGGCCGGGGCTTGCAACTAATGAAAAACTGTTTTTT. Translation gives CASSQDQGPGLATNEKLFF.

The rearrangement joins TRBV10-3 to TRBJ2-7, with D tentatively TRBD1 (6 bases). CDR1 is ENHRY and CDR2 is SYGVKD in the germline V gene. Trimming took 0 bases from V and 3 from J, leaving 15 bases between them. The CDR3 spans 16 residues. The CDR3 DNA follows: TGTGCCATCAGTGAGTCCTGGGGGCCCTCTGTCTACGAGCAGTACTTC. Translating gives CAISESWGPSVYEQYF.

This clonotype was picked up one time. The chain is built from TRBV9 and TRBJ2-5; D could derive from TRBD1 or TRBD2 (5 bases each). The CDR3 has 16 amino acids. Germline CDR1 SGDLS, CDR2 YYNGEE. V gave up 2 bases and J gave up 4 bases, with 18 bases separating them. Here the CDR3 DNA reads TGTGCCAGCAGCGTCGGGGCAGGCCTAAGTTCAGAGACCCAGTACTTC. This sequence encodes CASSVGAGLSSETQYF.

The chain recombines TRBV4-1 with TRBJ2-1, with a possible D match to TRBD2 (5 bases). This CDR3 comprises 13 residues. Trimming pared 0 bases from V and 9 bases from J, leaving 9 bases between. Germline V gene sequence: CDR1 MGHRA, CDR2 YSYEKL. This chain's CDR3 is CASSQDRGFEQFF. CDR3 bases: TGCGCCAGCAGCCAAGATCGGGGTTTTGAGCAGTTCTTC.

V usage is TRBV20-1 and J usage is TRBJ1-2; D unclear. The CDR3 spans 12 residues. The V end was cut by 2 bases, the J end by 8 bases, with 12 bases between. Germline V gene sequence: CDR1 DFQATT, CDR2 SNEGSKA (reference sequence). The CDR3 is CSARSGESGYTF. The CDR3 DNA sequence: TGCAGTGCTAGAAGCGGGGAGTCCGGCTACACCTTC.

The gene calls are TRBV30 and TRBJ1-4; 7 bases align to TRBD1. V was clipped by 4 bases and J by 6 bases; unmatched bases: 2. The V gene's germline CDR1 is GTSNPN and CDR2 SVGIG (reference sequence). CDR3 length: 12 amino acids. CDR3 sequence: CAWTGGHEKLFF. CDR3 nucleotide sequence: TGTGCCTGGACAGGGGGACATGAAAAACTGTTTTTT.

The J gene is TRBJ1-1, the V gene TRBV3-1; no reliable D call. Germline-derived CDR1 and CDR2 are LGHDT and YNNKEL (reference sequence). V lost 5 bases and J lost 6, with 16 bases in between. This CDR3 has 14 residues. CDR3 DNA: TGTGCCAGCAGCGTCGGACGGGAGAGCTCTGAAGCTTTCTTT. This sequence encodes CASSVGRESSEAFF.

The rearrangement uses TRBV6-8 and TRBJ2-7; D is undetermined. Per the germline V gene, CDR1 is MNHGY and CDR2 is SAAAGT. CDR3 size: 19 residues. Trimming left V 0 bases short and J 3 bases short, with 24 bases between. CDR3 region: CASSYSDWRLLCGFYEQYF. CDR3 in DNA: TGTGCCAGCAGTTACTCTGACTGGCGATTGCTGTGCGGATTCTACGAGCAGTACTTC.

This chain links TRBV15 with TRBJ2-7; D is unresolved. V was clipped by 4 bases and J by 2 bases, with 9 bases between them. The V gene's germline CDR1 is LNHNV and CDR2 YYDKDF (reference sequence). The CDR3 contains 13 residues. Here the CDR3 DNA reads TGTGCCACCAGCATAGGACGGACCTACGAGCAGTACTTC. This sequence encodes CATSIGRTYEQYF.

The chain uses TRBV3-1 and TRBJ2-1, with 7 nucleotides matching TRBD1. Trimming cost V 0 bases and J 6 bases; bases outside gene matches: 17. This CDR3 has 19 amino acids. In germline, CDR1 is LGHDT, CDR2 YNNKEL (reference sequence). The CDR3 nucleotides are TGTGCCAGCAGCCAAGAACGGTTCATGAACAGGGGAGAGGGCAATGAGCAGTTCTTC. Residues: CASSQERFMNRGEGNEQFF.

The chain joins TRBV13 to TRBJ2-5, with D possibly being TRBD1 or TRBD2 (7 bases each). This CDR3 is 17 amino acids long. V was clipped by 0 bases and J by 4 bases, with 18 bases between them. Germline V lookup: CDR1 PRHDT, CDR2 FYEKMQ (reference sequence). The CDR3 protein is CASSLGRGRGPRETQYF. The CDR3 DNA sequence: TGTGCCAGCAGCTTAGGTAGAGGGAGGGGGCCTCGAGAGACCCAGTACTTC.

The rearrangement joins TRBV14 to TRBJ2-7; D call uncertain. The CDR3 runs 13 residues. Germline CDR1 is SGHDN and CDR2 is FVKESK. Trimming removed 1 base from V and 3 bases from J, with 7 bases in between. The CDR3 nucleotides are TGTGCCAGCAGCCAAGTTCCCGGCTACGAGCAGTACTTC. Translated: CASSQVPGYEQYF. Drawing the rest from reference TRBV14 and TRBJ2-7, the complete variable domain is EAGVTQFPSHSVIEKGQTVTLRCDPISGHDNLYWYRRVMGKEIKFLLHFVKESKQDESGMPNNRFLAERTGGTYSTLKVQPAELEDSGVYFCASSQVPGYEQYFGPGTRLTVT.

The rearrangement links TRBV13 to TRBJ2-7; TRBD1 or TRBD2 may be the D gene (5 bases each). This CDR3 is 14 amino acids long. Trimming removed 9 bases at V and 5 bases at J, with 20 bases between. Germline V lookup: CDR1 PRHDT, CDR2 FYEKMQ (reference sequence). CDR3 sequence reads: CARQIRDPAHEQYF. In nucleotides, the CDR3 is TGTGCCAGACAGATCCGGGACCCAGCCCACGAGCAGTACTTC.

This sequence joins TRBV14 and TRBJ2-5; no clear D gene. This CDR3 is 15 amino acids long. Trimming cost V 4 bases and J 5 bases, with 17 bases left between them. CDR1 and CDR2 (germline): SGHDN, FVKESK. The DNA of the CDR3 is TGTGCCAGCAGCCGACAAGGATATTCTAGGGAGACCCAGTACTTC. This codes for CASSRQGYSRETQYF.

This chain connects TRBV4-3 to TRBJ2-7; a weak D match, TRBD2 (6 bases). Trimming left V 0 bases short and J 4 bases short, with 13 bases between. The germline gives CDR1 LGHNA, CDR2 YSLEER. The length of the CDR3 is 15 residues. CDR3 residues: CASSQDSSAQYEQYF. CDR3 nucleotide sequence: TGCGCCAGCAGCCAAGATTCTAGCGCTCAGTACGAGCAGTACTTC.

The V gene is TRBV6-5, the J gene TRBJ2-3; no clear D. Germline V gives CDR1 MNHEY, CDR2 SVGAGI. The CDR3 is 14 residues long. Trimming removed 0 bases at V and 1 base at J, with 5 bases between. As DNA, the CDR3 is TGTGCCAGCAGTTACTCGATAGGCACAGATACGCAGTATTTT. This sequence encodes CASSYSIGTDTQYF.

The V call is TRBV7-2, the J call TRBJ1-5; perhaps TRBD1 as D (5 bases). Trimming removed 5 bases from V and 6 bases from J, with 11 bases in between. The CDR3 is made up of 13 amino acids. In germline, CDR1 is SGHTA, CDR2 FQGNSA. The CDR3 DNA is TGTGCCAGCAGCGTAGACGGGACTCAGCCCCAGCATTTT. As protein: CASSVDGTQPQHF.

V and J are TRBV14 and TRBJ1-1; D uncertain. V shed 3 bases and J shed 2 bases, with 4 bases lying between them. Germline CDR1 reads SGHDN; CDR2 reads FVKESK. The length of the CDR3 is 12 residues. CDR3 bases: TGTGCCAGCAGCCAGGAAAACACTGAAGCTTTCTTT. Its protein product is CASSQENTEAFF.

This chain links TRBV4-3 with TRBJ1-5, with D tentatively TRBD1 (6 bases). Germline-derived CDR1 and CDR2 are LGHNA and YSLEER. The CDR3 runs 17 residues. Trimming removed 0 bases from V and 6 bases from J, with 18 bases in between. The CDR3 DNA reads TGCGCCAGCAGCCAAGATCCGGCCAGGGGCGAAAGTCAGCCCCAGCATTTT. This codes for CASSQDPARGESQPQHF.

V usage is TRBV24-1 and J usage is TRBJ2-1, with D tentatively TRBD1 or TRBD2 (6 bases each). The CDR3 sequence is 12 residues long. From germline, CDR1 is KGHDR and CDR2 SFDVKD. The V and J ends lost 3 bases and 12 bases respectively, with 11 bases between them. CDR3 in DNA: TGTGCCACCAGTGATCGGGGGCTTGTGCAGTTCTTC. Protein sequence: CATSDRGLVQFF.

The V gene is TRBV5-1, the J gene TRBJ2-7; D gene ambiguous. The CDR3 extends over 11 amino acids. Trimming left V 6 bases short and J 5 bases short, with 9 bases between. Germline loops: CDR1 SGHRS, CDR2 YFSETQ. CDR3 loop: CASTSGHEQYF. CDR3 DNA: TGCGCCAGCACTTCAGGCCACGAGCAGTACTTC.